The rows below give T cell receptor beta chains drawn from one sample of a study of blood T cell repertoires in COVID-19. The repertoire was sequenced with immunoSEQ multiplex PCR; TCRdb's copy has only in-frame clones and lacks some. Of 65,000 to 90,000 clones in the sample, 86% were seen once. The sample was peripheral blood. These receptors originate from a man older than 75 with COVID-19, enrolled during active disease. The CDR3 runs from the conserved cysteine through the conserved F or W. The order of the fields is V gene, clone size, J gene, D gene, CDR3 DNA, CDR3 protein. The D gene is left open where the match is weak. A row's size may be missing; if present it is once, few, many or a size class.

TRBV3-1/TRBV3-2	once	TRBJ2-7	-	TGTGCCAGCAGCCAAGTAGGAGCCACTTCCTACGAGCAGTACTTC	CASSQVGATSYEQYF
TRBV28	-	TRBJ1-2	TRBD1	TGTGCCAGCAGTTCAAGACAGGGGAACTATGGCTACACCTTC	CASSSRQGNYGYTF
TRBV5-1	-	TRBJ1-4	-	TGCGCCAGCAGCTTGTACGGAGGCCAGACTAATGAAAAACTGTTTTTT	CASSLYGGQTNEKLFF
TRBV14	-	TRBJ2-7	-	TGTGCCAGCAGCCGGACAGAGACCACATCCTTGGTCGAGCAGTACTTC	CASSRTETTSLVEQYF
TRBV6-6	once	TRBJ2-4	TRBD2	TGTGCCAGCAGTCCCTTGGGGGGGACTAAAAACATTCAGTACTTC	CASSPLGGTKNIQYF
TRBV19	once	TRBJ2-5	TRBD1	TGTGCCAGTAGTGATTCAGGGGGCGAGACCCAGTACTTC	CASSDSGGETQYF
TRBV7-9	-	TRBJ1-1	-	TGTGCCAGCAGCTTTTTAGGGAGAGAAGCTTTCTTT	CASSFLGREAFF
TRBV12-3/TRBV12-4	-	TRBJ2-5	-	TGTGCCAGCAGTAAACAGGGCCAAGAGACCCAGTACTTC	CASSKQGQETQYF
TRBV10-3	-	TRBJ2-7	-	TGTGCCATCAGTGAAATACAGGGTGACGAGCAGTACTTC	CAISEIQGDEQYF
TRBV15	once	TRBJ2-7	-	TGTGCCACCAGCAGAGATCGAACTATTGGGACACCGACCTACGAGCAGTACTTC	CATSRDRTIGTPTYEQYF
TRBV6-1	-	TRBJ2-7	TRBD1	TGTGCCAGCAGTGAAGTAGGGGGCGCCTCCTACGAGCAGTACTTC	CASSEVGGASYEQYF
TRBV19	-	TRBJ1-3	TRBD1	TGTGCCAGTAGTGCGGACAGGGGCGTTGGAAACACCATATATTTT	CASSADRGVGNTIYF
TRBV7-9	-	TRBJ2-1	-	TGTGCCAGCAGCTTCCTTTACAATGAGCAGTTCTTC	CASSFLYNEQFF
TRBV7-9	-	TRBJ2-3	TRBD2	TGTGCCAGCGCCCCCCGGGGAGGGACCGGAGATACGCAGTATTTT	CASAPRGGTGDTQYF
TRBV5-4	-	TRBJ1-5	-	TGTGCCAGCAGCCCGGAGGGGACCCCCTCCGGGTATCAGCCCCAGCATTTT	CASSPEGTPSGYQPQHF
TRBV15	-	TRBJ2-5	TRBD2	TGTGCCACCACCCCGACTAGCGGGACCCAGTACTTC	CATTPTSGTQYF